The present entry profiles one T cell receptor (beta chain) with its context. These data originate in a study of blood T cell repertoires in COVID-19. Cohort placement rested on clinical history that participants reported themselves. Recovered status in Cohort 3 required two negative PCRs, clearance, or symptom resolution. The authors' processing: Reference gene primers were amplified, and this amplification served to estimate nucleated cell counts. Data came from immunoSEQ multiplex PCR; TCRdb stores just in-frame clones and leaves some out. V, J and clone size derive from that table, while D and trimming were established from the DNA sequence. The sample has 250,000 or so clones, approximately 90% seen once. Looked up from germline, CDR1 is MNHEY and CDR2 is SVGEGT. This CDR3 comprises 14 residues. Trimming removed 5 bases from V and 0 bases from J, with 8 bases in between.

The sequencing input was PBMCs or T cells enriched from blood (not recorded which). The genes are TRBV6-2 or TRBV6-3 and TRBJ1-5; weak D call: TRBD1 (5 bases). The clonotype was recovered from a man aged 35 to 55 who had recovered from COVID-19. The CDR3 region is CASSNGASNQPQHF. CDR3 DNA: TGTGCCAGCAGTAATGGGGCTAGCAATCAGCCCCAGCATTTT.